This T cell receptor beta chain was sequenced for a study of OX40 agonist ivuxolimab in advanced cancers. Looking at the study overall: Melanoma, hepatocellular carcinoma, head and neck or renal cell cancer occurred in dose-escalation patients.

The sample holds one count of this clone. The antigen is not known. General study findings and limits: Mean expanded clone counts were higher in CD8+ than CD4+ T cells.

Patients were ineligible given autoimmune disease history or systemic immunosuppression. Sequencing was performed with immunoSEQ multiplex PCR; in TCRdb, only in-frame clones are kept and a portion is missing. The table lists under 70,000 clones, approximately 83% of them singletons. The CDR3 sequence is 12 residues long. The V gene lost 3 bases and the J gene lost 9 bases, with 10 bases spanning the gap. Germline V gene sequence: CDR1 SGHRS, CDR2 YFSETQ. This specimen consisted of CD4+ or CD8+ T cells sorted from blood, obtained in a trial of the OX40 agonist ivuxolimab. The chain links TRBV5-1 to TRBJ2-1; possibly TRBD2 for D (5 bases). This clonotype was obtained from an adult with an advanced solid tumor such as melanoma, head and neck, liver or kidney cancer. The CDR3 coding sequence is TGCGCCAGCAGCTATACGGGAAGTGAGCAGTTCTTC. Its translation is CASSYTGSEQFF.